This T cell receptor beta chain was sequenced in a study of blood T cell repertoires in COVID-19. Study in general: T cells, B-cell-depleted T cells, or PBMCs supplied cDNA or gDNA.

Patients of the Seattle cohort, enrolled during active infection, were followed longitudinally. The CDR3 consists of 19 residues. CDR1 is MNHEY, CDR2 SMNVEV, per germline (reference sequence). The ends lost 4 bases at V and 0 bases at J; junction bases unmatched: 13. In the original processing: Researchers report that nucleated cell counts were estimated from reference gene primer amplification. Method: immunoSEQ multiplex PCR; TCRdb's copy keeps in-frame clones and lacks some. V and J calls and clone size come straight from that table; D and trimming were deduced from the DNA. The table has more than 85,000 clones, 80% to 90% seen once.

The sample comprised peripheral blood. The clonotype comes from a man in his fifties with COVID-19, enrolled during active disease. The genes are TRBV27 and TRBJ1-5, with 9 bases lining up with TRBD1. CDR3 in DNA: TGTGCCAGCAGTTCAACCCCGGGACAGGGACTCTATAGCAATCAGCCCCAGCATTTT. Protein product: CASSSTPGQGLYSNQPQHF.